This is a list of T cell receptor beta chains from one sample in a study of shared clonotypes between healthy human individuals. TCRdb keeps only in-frame clones here, not all; method: immunoSEQ multiplex PCR. The table includes about 2 million clones, over 85% detected once. Sequencing was performed on naive CD8+ T cells sorted from blood. These receptors were taken from a man aged 18-30 years in good health. The CDR3 runs from the conserved cysteine through the conserved F or W. D genes are given only for firm matches. The size field is filled for only some rows; it gives once, few, many or a size class.

v_call,j_call,d_call,clone_size,cdr3_nt,cdr3_aa
TRBV29-1,TRBJ1-1,-,-,TGCAGCGTGGAAAAAGTTGAAGCTTTCTTT,CSVEKVEAFF
TRBV5-6,TRBJ2-7,TRBD2,-,TGTGCCAGCAGCTTGACTAGCGGGGGGCTCCTCTACGAGCAGTACTTC,CASSLTSGGLLYEQYF
TRBV6-5,TRBJ2-4,-,-,TGTGCCAGCAGTTTCTCGTTAGCCAAAAACATTCAGTACTTC,CASSFSLAKNIQYF
TRBV19,TRBJ2-1,TRBD2,-,TGTGCCAGTAGTATCGATCGGGAGGGCCCTAATGAGCAGTTCTTC,CASSIDREGPNEQFF
TRBV19,TRBJ2-7,-,once,TGTGCCAGTAGTACCGACGGCAGGGGCACCTACGAGCAGTACTTC,CASSTDGRGTYEQYF
TRBV4-1,TRBJ2-1,-,once,TGCGCCAGCAGCCATAAAGATGCCTATGAGCAGTTCTTC,CASSHKDAYEQFF
TRBV19,TRBJ2-7,-,-,TGTGCCAGTAGTATAGGAGTCACCTACGAGCAGTACTTC,CASSIGVTYEQYF
TRBV6-1,TRBJ2-7,-,-,TGTGCCAGCAACCAGGGTTACGAGCAGTACTTC,CASNQGYEQYF
TRBV6-5,TRBJ2-1,TRBD2,-,TGTGCCAGCAGCCCGAGACTAGCGGGATACAATGAGCAGTTCTTC,CASSPRLAGYNEQFF
TRBV7-8,TRBJ1-5,TRBD1,-,TGTGCCAGCAGCGAGAGGTTACAGGGGGTAATTATAGGCAATCAGCCCCAGCATTTT,CASSERLQGVIIGNQPQHF
TRBV27,TRBJ2-3,-,-,TGTGCCAGCAGTCCTGGACAGAGGGCCGATACGCAGTATTTT,CASSPGQRADTQYF
TRBV27,TRBJ1-1,-,-,TGTGCCAGCTCCCACGGGGCGGGGGTCACTGAAGCTTTCTTT,CASSHGAGVTEAFF
TRBV19,TRBJ2-7,TRBD2,-,TGTGCCAGTAGTATTGGATACCCCGGGACTAGCGGCTACGAGCAGTACTTC,CASSIGYPGTSGYEQYF
TRBV7-2,TRBJ2-7,-,-,TGTGCCAGCAGCTTAGCAGGGGACGAGCAGTACTTC,CASSLAGDEQYF
TRBV4-3,TRBJ2-5,-,-,TGCGCCAGCAGCCAAGATGTGGAGTCCGGGACCCAGTACTTC,CASSQDVESGTQYF
TRBV4-3,TRBJ2-2,TRBD2,-,TGCGCCAGCAGCCAACGGGGAGGGGCCGGGGAGCTGTTTTTT,CASSQRGGAGELFF
TRBV5-4,TRBJ2-7,-,-,TGTGCCAGCAGCCTGGGACCCAACTACGAGCAGTACTTC,CASSLGPNYEQYF
TRBV10-1,TRBJ1-1,-,-,TGCGCCAGCAGTGATACTGGGACCGAAGCTTTCTTT,CASSDTGTEAFF
TRBV5-3,TRBJ2-7,-,once,TGTGCCAGAAGCTTGGGGGTTACCTACGAGCAGTACTTC,CARSLGVTYEQYF
TRBV27,TRBJ2-4,TRBD1,-,TGTGCCAGCAGTTTAACACGTGTGGCTACAGGGGGCACGGGGGGCATTCAGTACTTC,CASSLTRVATGGTGGIQYF
TRBV10-3,TRBJ2-7,TRBD2,-,TGTGCCATCAATACCGGGACTAGTCTCCGCGAGCAGTACTTC,CAINTGTSLREQYF
TRBV4-3,TRBJ2-5,TRBD2,-,TGCGCCAGCAGCCAGAGGGAGGGAGGAGTCGAGACCCAGTACTTC,CASSQREGGVETQYF
TRBV28,TRBJ2-7,-,-,TGTGCCAGCAGTTCACAGACGGAGTCCCCCTCCTACGAGCAGTACTTC,CASSSQTESPSYEQYF
TRBV28,TRBJ1-1,TRBD1,-,TGTGCCAGCAGTTTAGGGCAGGGGGAGGGAATGAACACTGAAGCTTTCTTT,CASSLGQGEGMNTEAFF
TRBV7-8,TRBJ2-7,TRBD1,-,TGTGCCAGCAGCCTAAACAGGGGCGGCGAGCAGTACTTC,CASSLNRGGEQYF
TRBV11-2,TRBJ2-7,-,once,TGTGCCAGCAGCTTAGGTCGCGGCTACGAGCAGTACTTC,CASSLGRGYEQYF
TRBV5-1,TRBJ1-1,TRBD1,-,TGCGCCAGCAGCTGGACAGGAGGTGAAGCTTTCTTT,CASSWTGGEAFF
TRBV29-1,TRBJ2-5,-,-,TGCAGCGTTGTGGCTGTGAGGGACCTACAAGAGACCCAGTACTTC,CSVVAVRDLQETQYF
TRBV5-1,TRBJ1-1,TRBD1,-,TGCGCCAGCAGTTATAACAGGGGATACACTGAAGCTTTCTTT,CASSYNRGYTEAFF
TRBV27,TRBJ2-3,-,-,TGTGCCACCCTGGGGGATACGCAGTATTTT,CATLGDTQYF
TRBV19,TRBJ1-1,TRBD1,-,TGTGCCAGTAGTAGTCCGGGACAGGTGAACACTGAAGCTTTCTTT,CASSSPGQVNTEAFF
TRBV15,TRBJ1-1,-,-,TGTGCCACCAGCAGCGGACGTTTGAACACTGAAGCTTTCTTT,CATSSGRLNTEAFF
TRBV6-6,TRBJ2-1,TRBD2,-,TGTGCCAGCAGTTACTGGGGTCTAGCGGGAGACAATGAGCAGTTCTTC,CASSYWGLAGDNEQFF
TRBV18,TRBJ2-5,TRBD1,-,TGTGCCAGCTCATCGGACAGGGGAGGGACCCAGTACTTC,CASSSDRGGTQYF
TRBV5-1,TRBJ1-2,-,-,TGCGCCAGCAGCTTGGAGCCAGCTTCTAACTATGGCTACACCTTC,CASSLEPASNYGYTF
TRBV7-9,TRBJ2-7,-,-,TGTGCCAGCAGCATGGACAGCTACGAGCAGTACTTC,CASSMDSYEQYF
TRBV6-1,TRBJ2-7,TRBD2,-,TGTGCCAGCAGTGACCCGTTCCGGGGAGGGTTCGAGCAGTACTTC,CASSDPFRGGFEQYF
TRBV9,TRBJ2-3,TRBD2,once,TGTGCCAGCAGCGTAGAAGCGGGGTTACCCACAGATACGCAGTATTTT,CASSVEAGLPTDTQYF
TRBV7-9,TRBJ2-6,-,-,TGTGCCAGCAGCCCCGCCGCGGGTGGTGGGGCCAACGTCCTGACTTTC,CASSPAAGGGANVLTF
TRBV15,TRBJ2-7,TRBD1,-,TGTGCCACCAGCAGAGAGTGGGGGACAGCCGAACCCTACGAGCAGTACTTC,CATSREWGTAEPYEQYF
TRBV5-1,TRBJ1-1,-,-,TGCGCCAGCAGCTTGGCTCCGACAGCAATGAACACTGAAGCTTTCTTT,CASSLAPTAMNTEAFF
TRBV27,TRBJ1-2,-,-,TGTGCCAGCAGCATATCAGGGGCTCGGGATGGCTACACCTTC,CASSISGARDGYTF
TRBV6-1,TRBJ1-5,-,-,TGTGCCTCCAGAGGAATTTATAGCAATCAGCCCCAGCATTTT,CASRGIYSNQPQHF